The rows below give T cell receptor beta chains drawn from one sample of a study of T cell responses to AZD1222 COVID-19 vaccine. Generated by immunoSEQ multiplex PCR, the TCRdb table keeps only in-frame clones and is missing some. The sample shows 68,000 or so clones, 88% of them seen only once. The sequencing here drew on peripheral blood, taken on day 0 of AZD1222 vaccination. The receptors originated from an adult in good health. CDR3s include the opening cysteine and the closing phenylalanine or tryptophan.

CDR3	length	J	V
CASGFPGTADSGNTIYF	17	TRBJ1-3	TRBV12-5
CASSLPGLATQETQYF	16	TRBJ2-5	TRBV5-1
CASSRTGGTTDTQYF	15	TRBJ2-3	TRBV19
CASSQGDPGLEVVYEQFF	18	TRBJ2-1	TRBV4-2
CASSSAPLAGVDTQYF	16	TRBJ2-3	TRBV6-2/TRBV6-3
CASSYDRGNYGYTF	14	TRBJ1-2	TRBV2
CASILMDLSGRDTQYF	16	TRBJ2-3	TRBV2
CASSQDPVAGELFF	14	TRBJ2-2	TRBV4-1
CASSSPTGPSGNTIYF	16	TRBJ1-3	TRBV6-6
CASSPGQGNEQFF	13	TRBJ2-1	TRBV19
CASSSYRELAKNIQYF	16	TRBJ2-4	TRBV3-1/TRBV3-2
CASSSTLPRGGTANTGELFF	20	TRBJ2-2	TRBV27
CASSELGTLGPQHF	14	TRBJ1-5	TRBV2
CASIPGRSYGYTF	13	TRBJ1-2	TRBV6-5
CATSDSPWQANTGELFF	17	TRBJ2-2	TRBV24-1
CASSFPRSGGYYGYTF	16	TRBJ1-2	TRBV7-2
CASSSTVIATNEKLFF	16	TRBJ1-4	TRBV28
CASSSLQGEGNTIYF	15	TRBJ1-3	TRBV6-5
CASSYSRGSNTEAFF	15	TRBJ1-1	TRBV6-5
CASSFTGQMNTEAFF	15	TRBJ1-1	TRBV27
CASRPGGVGEKLFF	14	TRBJ1-4	TRBV5-1
CASSTSPYEQYF	12	TRBJ2-7	TRBV19
CASSPTAGGSTDTQYF	16	TRBJ2-3	TRBV6-2/TRBV6-3
CASSREARTDTQYF	14	TRBJ2-3	TRBV18
CASSQLLAGMSHEQFF	16	TRBJ2-1	TRBV14
CASSRVYTRDRGITGELFF	19	TRBJ2-2	TRBV4-3
CASSPGALAGNTDTQYF	17	TRBJ2-3	TRBV5-1
CASSPPRNTEAFF	13	TRBJ1-1	TRBV18
CASSRTEATDTQYF	14	TRBJ2-3	TRBV6-2/TRBV6-3
CASSYSMGDYGYTF	14	TRBJ1-2	TRBV6-5
CASRGLAGVGEQYF	14	TRBJ2-7	TRBV10-2
CATSRDLGYEQYF	13	TRBJ2-7	TRBV15
CASLSWKVGEQYF	13	TRBJ2-7	TRBV2
CASSVVEGSAYQETQYF	17	TRBJ2-5	TRBV9
CASSIYRDSEAFF	13	TRBJ1-1	TRBV6-4
CASSTQQEPGVYSPLHF	17	TRBJ1-6	TRBV9
CASSTPLAGSEQFF	14	TRBJ2-1	TRBV27
CASSQEPLPTQYF	13	TRBJ2-5	TRBV3-1/TRBV3-2
CASREDRERETQYF	14	TRBJ2-5	TRBV5-4
CASSPRQEQFF	11	TRBJ2-1	TRBV21-1
CASTRQTSGYEQYF	14	TRBJ2-7	TRBV2
CASSPQDRDNSPLHF	15	TRBJ1-6	TRBV18